Each of the 17 T cell receptor beta chains below was sequenced from the same sample in a study. The sorted Tregs were CD4+CD25+CD127-/low cells. TCRdb analysed the 5' RACE reads with MiXCR anew, one entry per CDR3 protein. This table has 12,000 or so distinct CDR3 sequences, roughly 51% appearing once. The sample comprised tumor-infiltrating Tregs sorted from the breast tumor. These TCRs come from a female donor with breast cancer.

The chain carries TRBV29-1 and TRBJ2-5, with D perhaps TRBD2 (5 bases). This CDR3 region has 17 residues. CDR1 and CDR2 (germline): SQVTM, ANQGSEA. Between the trimmed V and J ends, which lost 4 bases and 5 bases, there was a span of 26 bases. CDR3 nucleotide sequence: TGCAGCGTTGTCGGGAACGACATAGGTATAGAGCGGGAGACCCAGTACTTC. Translation: CSVVGNDIGIERETQYF. The complete variable domain, with remaining parts taken from reference TRBV29-1 and TRBJ2-5, reads SAVISQKPSRDICQRGTSLTIQCQVDSQVTMMFWYRQQPGQSLTLIATANQGSEATYESGFVIDKFPISRPNLTFSTLTVSNMSPEDSSIYLCSVVGNDIGIERETQYFGPGTRLLVL.

About this clonotype: A much more abundant neighbour one base away suggests this may be a read error. The V and J genes are TRBV12-2 and TRBJ2-6. TRBV12-2 is classified as a pseudogene. The CDR3 spans 18 residues. The DNA of the CDR3 is TGTGCAAGTCGCTTTATTGGTGTCTGGTCCTCTGGGGCCAACGACCTGACTTTC. Translation gives CASRFIGVWSSGANDLTF.

The chain employs TRBV19 and TRBJ1-5; 8 nucleotides line up with TRBD1. The CDR3 has 13 residues. With V trimmed by 6 bases and J by 6 bases, 4 bases remained unmatched. Germline V gene sequence: CDR1 LNHDA, CDR2 SQIVND (reference sequence). The CDR3 reads CASRATGVQPQHF. The CDR3 DNA reads TGTGCCAGTAGGGCGACAGGGGTTCAGCCCCAGCATTTT.

The chain couples TRBV29-1 to TRBJ2-1, with a weak D call TRBD1 (5 bases). V lost 6 bases, J lost 9 bases, and 27 bases lay in between. The CDR3 is 16 residues long. Germline V gene lookup returns CDR1 SQVTM and CDR2 ANQGSEA. This CDR3 is CSVGPTGGDVFGEQFF. The CDR3 DNA reads TGCAGCGTGGGGCCTACGGGTGGGGATGTATTTGGTGAGCAGTTCTTC.

The chain is built from TRBV12-3 or TRBV12-4 and TRBJ2-1; D is perhaps TRBD2 (6 bases). Trimming shortened V by 0 bases and J by 0 bases, and 9 bases separated the two germline ends. The length of the CDR3 is 16 residues. The CDR3 DNA sequence: TGTGCCAGCAGTTTAGCGGGCGGGGCCTCCTACAATGAGCAGTTCTTC. Translation: CASSLAGGASYNEQFF.

This clonotype came up a few times. V usage is TRBV28 and J usage is TRBJ1-2; TRBD1 matches at 9 bases. CDR3 length: 13 residues. J gave up 8 bases and V 4 bases, and 5 bases lay outside the gene matches. The germline V gene encodes CDR1 MDHEN and CDR2 SYDVKM. The chain's CDR3 is CASSSRDRDGYTF. The DNA of the CDR3 is TGTGCCAGCAGTTCCCGGGACAGGGACGGCTACACCTTC.

The V gene is TRBV27, the J gene TRBJ1-5; 8 bases are a match to TRBD1. The V gene end was trimmed by 3 bases and the J gene end by 4 bases; junction bases not matched to a gene: 5. The V gene's germline CDR1 is MNHEY and CDR2 SMNVEV (reference sequence). CDR3 size: 15 residues. CDR3 residues: CASSFLGTGNQPQHF. The CDR3 DNA reads TGTGCCAGCAGTTTTCTTGGGACAGGTAATCAGCCCCAGCATTTT.

J is TRBJ2-1 and V is TRBV18; 10 positions agree with TRBD1. V shed 8 bases and J 9 bases; nucleotides not matched to a gene: 10. This CDR3 is built from 14 residues. Germline loops: CDR1 KGHSH, CDR2 LQKENI. The chain's CDR3 is CASQSGQGTSEQFF. The DNA of the CDR3 is TGTGCCAGCCAATCGGGACAGGGGACGAGTGAGCAGTTCTTC.

This clonotype was detected a few times. The chain couples TRBV5-6 to TRBJ2-5; a weak D match, TRBD1 (5 bases). The CDR3 has 13 residues. Trimming pared 4 bases from V and 5 bases from J, leaving 12 bases between. The V gene's germline CDR1 is SGHDT and CDR2 YYEEEE. CDR3 DNA: TGTGCCAGCAGCCCCCAGGGTAGGGAGACCCAGTACTTC. Protein: CASSPQGRETQYF.

V gene TRBV7-3 combines with J gene TRBJ2-1; 7 bases match TRBD2. This CDR3 comprises 14 residues. J lost 4 bases, V lost 6 bases, and 6 bases had no gene match. Germline CDR1 reads SGHTA; CDR2 reads FQGTGA. CDR3 residues: CASSREAGYNEQFF. The CDR3 DNA reads TGTGCCAGCAGTCGGGAGGCGGGGTACAATGAGCAGTTCTTC.

The chain combines TRBV3-1 with TRBJ1-2; D possibly corresponds to TRBD1 (6 bases). Trimming took 4 bases from V and 5 from J, leaving 11 bases between them. CDR3 length: 13 amino acids. Germline CDR1 is LGHDT and CDR2 is YNNKEL (reference sequence). This CDR3 is CASSPQGRYGYTF. CDR3 DNA sequence: TGTGCCAGCAGCCCGCAGGGGCGGTATGGCTACACCTTC.

CDR3 nucleotide sequence: TGTGCCAGCAGCTTTTGGGGGAACTCTGGGGCCAACGTCCTGACTTTC. Amino acids: CASSFWGNSGANVLTF. The J gene is TRBJ2-6, the V gene TRBV5-6; D may be TRBD1 or TRBD2 (5 bases each). Per germline, CDR1 SGHDT and CDR2 YYEEEE. The CDR3 totals 16 residues. Trimming pared 2 bases from V and 0 bases from J, leaving 9 bases between.

V usage is TRBV7-9 and J usage is TRBJ2-3, with D maybe TRBD1 (6 bases). V lost 5 bases to trimming and J lost 14 bases, with 20 bases between them. This CDR3 has 13 residues. The germline CDR1 and CDR2 sequences are SEHNR and FQNEAQ (reference sequence). Here the CDR3 reads CASSTTRTVGGYF. The DNA for the CDR3 is TGTGCCAGCAGCACGACCCGGACAGTCGGCGGGTATTTT.

The rearrangement uses TRBV19 and TRBJ2-5; TRBD1 agrees at 8 bases. V dropped 3 bases and J dropped 2; count of bases not matched to a gene: 5. Germline values: CDR1 LNHDA, CDR2 SQIVND (reference sequence). The CDR3 is 15 residues long. Here the CDR3 DNA reads TGTGCCAGTAGTATCCTGGGACAGGAACAAGAGACCCAGTACTTC. It translates to CASSILGQEQETQYF. Full variable domain (missing parts from reference TRBV19 and TRBJ2-5): DGGITQSPKYLFRKEGQNVTLSCEQNLNHDAMYWYRQDPGQGLRLIYYSQIVNDFQKGDIAEGYSVSREKKESFPLTVTSAQKNPTAFYLCASSILGQEQETQYFGPGTRLLVL.

This clonotype was seen a few times. J is TRBJ2-3 and V is TRBV12-3 or TRBV12-4; D is possibly TRBD1 or TRBD2 (5 bases each). This CDR3 has 13 residues. V was pared by 5 bases and J by 2 bases, with 8 bases between. The CDR3 bases are TGTGCCAGCAGTCGGGACGACACAGATACGCAGTATTTT. Translated, it gives CASSRDDTDTQYF.

The chain employs TRBV29-1 and TRBJ2-7, with D possibly being TRBD2 (5 bases). In germline, CDR1 is SQVTM, CDR2 ANQGSEA. V gave up 5 bases and J gave up 1 base, with 15 bases separating them. The CDR3 sequence is 14 residues long. In DNA, the CDR3 is TGCAGCGTTTCGAGGACTCGCGGGTCCTACGAGCAGTACGTC. It encodes CSVSRTRGSYEQYV.

Note on this clonotype: Relative to the germline gene, one junction end is altered; a read error may explain this. This chain links TRBV7-3 with TRBJ2-7; 7 positions agree with TRBD2. Germline assignment: CDR1 SGHTA and CDR2 FQGTGA. The CDR3 totals 15 residues. The CDR3 sequence: CASSLFAGDAYKQYF. DNA of the CDR3: TGTGCCAGCAGCTTATTTGCGGGAGATGCCTACAAGCAGTACTTC.